These 31 T cell receptor beta chains were sequenced from one sample in a study of graft-versus-host responses after intestinal transplantation. The protocol was immunoSEQ multiplex PCR, while the TCRdb copy is restricted to in-frame clones and leaves out a portion. The top ten clones hold about 4.3% of a sample with about 73,000 clones, around 87% of them seen once. These receptors are not linked to any known antigen. This specimen was unstimulated CD8+ T cells sorted from spleen or lymph node cells, taken before transplant. The receptors here all came from a human donor who was the organ donor for an intestinal transplant.

The chain has TRBV15 and TRBJ1-4; the D gene is possibly TRBD1 (5 bases). CDR1 and CDR2 (germline): LNHNV, YYDKDF (reference sequence). V was cut by 4 bases and J by 11 bases, with 17 bases left in between. This CDR3 is built from 14 residues. The CDR3 bases are TGTGCCACCAGCACCACGGGGGAGGTGGGGAAACTGTTTTTT. This encodes CATSTTGEVGKLFF.

This chain links TRBV7-6 with TRBJ2-5; 9 nucleotides agree with TRBD1. This CDR3 spans 14 amino acids. Germline V gives CDR1 SGHVS, CDR2 FNYEAQ. With 4 bases clipped from V and 5 bases from J, the junction kept 5 bases outside the gene matches. CDR3 in DNA: TGTGCCAGCAGCTCGGACAGGGGTAGGGAGACCCAGTACTTC. This sequence encodes CASSSDRGRETQYF.

This clone has only one observation. CDR3 residues: CASSEMNFRHYGYTF. CDR3 nucleotides: TGTGCCAGCAGTGAAATGAATTTCAGGCACTATGGCTACACCTTC. V and J are TRBV6-1 and TRBJ1-2; unclear D gene. The CDR3 has 15 amino acids. CDR1 and CDR2 (germline): MNHNS, SASEGT. V was cut by 2 bases and J by 3 bases, with 13 bases left in between.

The V call is TRBV11-2, the J call TRBJ2-2; TRBD1 matches 9 bases. Per the germline V gene, CDR1 is SGHAT and CDR2 is FQNNGV. Trimming removed 2 bases from V and 1 base from J; junction bases left unmatched: 5. The CDR3 consists of 17 residues. The CDR3 region has the DNA TGTGCCAGCAGCTTACCCCCGGGACAGGGGAACACCGGGGAGCTGTTTTTT. This encodes CASSLPPGQGNTGELFF.

The chain has TRBV4-1 and TRBJ2-7; D possibly corresponds to TRBD1 (6 bases). Trimming cost V 2 bases and J 1 base, with 12 bases left between them. The CDR3 loop spans 15 amino acids. The germline V gene has CDR1 MGHRA and CDR2 YSYEKL. CDR3 protein: CASSQYPGQSYEQYV. DNA for the CDR3: TGCGCCAGCAGCCAATACCCCGGACAGTCCTACGAGCAGTACGTC.

The table lists this clone with a count of one. This rearrangement joins TRBV7-9 to TRBJ1-5; D gene uncertain. CDR1 is SEHNR, CDR2 FQNEAQ, per germline (reference sequence). The CDR3 loop spans 13 amino acids. Deletions cut 1 base from V and 7 bases from J, with 8 bases between. CDR3 coding DNA: TGTGCCAGCAGCTTAGTGGCAGGCCAGCCCCAGCATTTT. This sequence encodes CASSLVAGQPQHF.

V gene TRBV11-2 combines with J gene TRBJ1-6; D remains unclear. The CDR3 is 17 amino acids. Germline V lookup: CDR1 SGHAT, CDR2 FQNNGV. V lost 2 bases and J 8 bases, leaving 19 bases between the germline ends. CDR3 sequence (DNA): TGTGCCAGCAGCTTAACCGAGTCAGGATATTTGGATTCACCCCTCCACTTT. This gives the protein CASSLTESGYLDSPLHF. Complete variable domain (other parts from reference TRBV11-2 and TRBJ1-6): EAGVAQSPRYKIIEKRQSVAFWCNPISGHATLYWYQQILGQGPKLLIQFQNNGVVDDSQLPKDRFSAERLKGVDSTLKIQPAKLEDSAVYLCASSLTESGYLDSPLHFGNGTRLTVT.

This chain uses TRBV9 with TRBJ2-3; 13 bases align to TRBD2. The CDR3 runs 16 residues. Germline loops: CDR1 SGDLS, CDR2 YYNGEE. Trimming at V came to 4 bases and at J to 2 bases, leaving 4 bases not matched to a gene. In DNA form, the CDR3 reads TGTGCCAGCAGCTTAGGACTAGCGGGGGTCACAGATACGCAGTATTTT. It is translated as CASSLGLAGVTDTQYF.

The chain carries TRBV10-3 and TRBJ2-7, with 8 bases lining up with TRBD1. This CDR3 has 12 residues. V trimming: 6 bases; J trimming: 7 bases; junction bases outside the gene matches: 5. CDR1 and CDR2 (germline): ENHRY, SYGVKD. Written as DNA, the CDR3 is TGTGCCATCAGCCGACAGGGGTGGGAGCAGTACGTC. This sequence encodes CAISRQGWEQYV.

This sequence joins TRBV21-1 and TRBJ2-1; TRBD1 is taken as the D call from the table, unchecked against the DNA. TRBV21-1 is a documented pseudogene. The CDR3 is 13 amino acids. For the CDR3, the DNA is TGTGCCAGCAGCCGTAGGGTGCAGGGAATACAGTTCTTC. Translation: CASSRRVQGIQFF.

J is TRBJ1-1 and V is TRBV28; 8 bases map to TRBD1. CDR1 and CDR2 from the germline V gene are MDHEN and SYDVKM. The V gene end was trimmed by 8 bases and the J gene end by 1 base; junction bases not matched to a gene: 18. The CDR3 sequence is 18 residues long. CDR3 nucleotides: TGTGCCAGCTGTTATCTACAAACCCGACAGGGGCGGAACACTGAAGCTTTCTTT. It yields the protein CASCYLQTRQGRNTEAFF.

V usage is TRBV6-1 and J usage is TRBJ1-1; no clear D. CDR1 and CDR2 (germline): MNHNS, SASEGT. V was shortened by 1 base and J by 0 bases, with 6 bases between the two germline ends. The CDR3 is 14 amino acids. For the CDR3, the DNA is TGTGCCAGCAGTGAAGACAGCATGAACACTGAAGCTTTCTTT. Protein sequence: CASSEDSMNTEAFF.

The CDR3, as DNA: TGTGCCAGCAGCCCGGGGACTAGCCCCGGCAATGAGCAGTTCTTC. Its translation is CASSPGTSPGNEQFF. The rearrangement uses TRBV11-3 and TRBJ2-1; 9 bases fit TRBD2. The CDR3 extends over 15 amino acids. From germline, CDR1 is SGHNT and CDR2 YENEEA. With V trimmed by 5 bases and J by 6 bases, 8 bases remained unmatched.

The chain is built from TRBV28 and TRBJ1-4; D is ambiguous. With 3 bases removed from V and 4 bases from J, the gap between germline ends came to 6 bases. Germline CDR1 is MDHEN and CDR2 is SYDVKM. This CDR3 has 13 residues. The CDR3 DNA sequence: TGTGCCAGCAGTTTTGTGTATAATGAAAAACTGTTTTTT. Protein sequence: CASSFVYNEKLFF.

J is TRBJ1-2 and V is TRBV18; D is uncertain. Germline-derived CDR1 and CDR2 are KGHSH and LQKENI. V lost 2 bases and J 8 bases, leaving 15 bases between the germline ends. The CDR3 spans 14 residues. The CDR3 sequence: CASSPWHWRRGYTF. DNA of the CDR3: TGTGCCAGCTCACCATGGCACTGGAGGCGAGGCTACACCTTC. Supplemented by reference TRBV18 and TRBJ1-2, the full variable domain reads NAGVMQNPRHLVRRRGQEARLRCSPMKGHSHVYWYRQLPEEGLKFMVYLQKENIIDESGMPKERFSAEFPKEGPSILRIQQVVRGDSAAYFCASSPWHWRRGYTFGSGTRLTVV.

The chain uses TRBV2 and TRBJ1-5; D is ambiguous. Germline V gene lookup returns CDR1 SNHLY and CDR2 FYNNEI. CDR3 length equals 16 residues. The V end lost 6 bases, the J end lost 0 bases, and 15 bases lay between the germline ends. CDR3 residues: CASRRERSVSNQPQHF. The CDR3 DNA is TGTGCCAGCAGGCGAGAACGGAGCGTTAGCAATCAGCCCCAGCATTTT.

The rearrangement links TRBV11-2 to TRBJ1-2, with 7 bases lining up with TRBD1. The V and J ends lost 5 bases and 4 bases, in that order; junction bases with no gene match: 7. The CDR3 has 14 amino acids. Germline V lookup: CDR1 SGHAT, CDR2 FQNNGV. CDR3 sequence (DNA): TGTGCCAGCAGCCCCACAGGGGATCGCTATGGCTACACCTTC. Translated: CASSPTGDRYGYTF.

The rearrangement links TRBV10-3 to TRBJ1-3; 8 bases map to TRBD1. This CDR3 region has 15 residues. V lost 6 bases to trimming and J lost 8 bases; unmatched junction nucleotides: 12. Germline-derived CDR1 and CDR2 are ENHRY and SYGVKD. The CDR3 bases are TGTGCCATCAGGCGCGACAGGGGTGACGGATACACCATATATTTT. This sequence encodes CAIRRDRGDGYTIYF.

This clone is classed as medium-sized. The chain joins TRBV7-3 to TRBJ2-1, with TRBD2 matching 10 bases. With 3 bases clipped from V and 5 bases from J, the junction kept 7 bases outside the gene matches. The CDR3 spans 16 residues. CDR1 is SGHTA, CDR2 FQGTGA, per germline. The CDR3 sequence: CASSFRTSGVNNEQFF. DNA for the CDR3: TGTGCCAGCAGCTTCCGAACTAGCGGGGTTAACAATGAGCAGTTCTTC.

In this sample, this clone turned up once. The genes are TRBV5-1 and TRBJ2-1, with TRBD2 matching over 7 bases. Trimming removed 1 base from V and 1 base from J; junction bases left unmatched: 2. Germline assignment: CDR1 SGHRS and CDR2 YFSETQ. The CDR3 sequence is 15 residues long. CDR3 bases: TGCGCCAGCAGCTTGACGGGGGGTTCCTACAATGAGCAGTTCTTC. Its translation: CASSLTGGSYNEQFF.

This chain links TRBV7-8 with TRBJ2-7; TRBD1 aligns across 7 bases. The germline gives CDR1 SGHVS, CDR2 FQNEAQ. The CDR3 sequence is 13 residues long. Unmatched junction bases numbered 5, after V lost 5 bases and J lost 4 bases. The CDR3 nucleotides read TGTGCCAGCAGCGCTGGGACAGCTTACGAGCAGTACGTC. Translated, it gives CASSAGTAYEQYV.

This clone showed up just a few times. The V call is TRBV7-2, the J call TRBJ2-1; TRBD2 matches 13 bases. Germline V gene sequence: CDR1 SGHTA, CDR2 FQGNSA. V shed 5 bases and J 6 bases; nucleotides not matched to a gene: 10. This CDR3 spans 17 amino acids. The CDR3 sequence is CASSPRTSGGRSNEQFF. The CDR3, as DNA: TGTGCCAGCAGCCCCAGGACTAGCGGGGGCCGTAGCAATGAGCAGTTCTTC.

This clone was detected only once. The rearrangement joins TRBV13 to TRBJ1-1, with D perhaps TRBD1 (6 bases). Trimming pared 1 base from V and 2 bases from J, leaving 17 bases between. Germline V gene lookup returns CDR1 PRHDT and CDR2 FYEKMQ (reference sequence). The CDR3 is 17 amino acids. The CDR3 nucleotides are TGTGCCAGCAGCTTAGCGGTTTGGAGGACAGCTAACACTGAAGCTTTCTTT. It is translated as CASSLAVWRTANTEAFF.

The V call is TRBV28, the J call TRBJ2-7; D perhaps matches TRBD1 (5 bases). Looked up from germline, CDR1 is MDHEN and CDR2 is SYDVKM. Between the trimmed V and J ends, which lost 5 bases and 0 bases, there was a span of 11 bases. The CDR3 covers 14 residues. The CDR3 region is CASSPRTYSYEQYV. The CDR3, as DNA: TGTGCCAGCAGTCCCCGGACATACTCCTACGAGCAGTACGTC.

This clone was counted once. DNA of the CDR3: TGTGCCAGCAGTTTAGAAGGGACCGGGACACCTTACAATGAGCAGTTCTTC. Its protein is CASSLEGTGTPYNEQFF. V usage is TRBV28 and J usage is TRBJ2-1, with D maybe TRBD1 (6 bases). CDR1 and CDR2 (germline): MDHEN, SYDVKM. Trimming removed 2 bases from V and 4 bases from J, with 18 bases in between. The CDR3 has 17 amino acids.

Comment on this clone: The junction differs from germline at one of its ends, possibly a read error. This chain links TRBV7-7 with TRBJ1-1, with D possibly TRBD1 on 5 matching bases. This CDR3 contains 13 residues. Germline V lookup: CDR1 SSHAT, CDR2 FNYEAQ (reference sequence). CDR3: CASSLDTNTEAFF. Written as DNA, the CDR3 is TGTGCTAGCAGCTTGGACACCAACACTGAAGCTTTCTTT. The full variable domain, rest sourced from reference TRBV7-7 and TRBJ1-1, is GAGVSQSPRYKVTKRGQDVTLRCDPISSHATLYWYQQALGQGPEFLTYFNYEAQPDKSGLPSDRFSAERPEGSISTLTIQRTEQRDSAMYRCASSLDTNTEAFFGQGTRLTVV.

This sequence joins TRBV11-3 and TRBJ2-2; 7 bases fit TRBD1. This CDR3 has 16 amino acids. The germline V gene encodes CDR1 SGHNT and CDR2 YENEEA. With 5 bases clipped from V and 7 bases from J, the junction kept 13 bases outside the gene matches. The CDR3 bases are TGTGCCAGCAGCCTACATTCCCGACAGGGTTACGGGGAGCTGTTTTTT. Protein product: CASSLHSRQGYGELFF.

The chain recombines TRBV20-1 with TRBJ1-3; D is ambiguous. The germline V and J ends were trimmed by 0 bases and 6 bases, with 3 bases remaining between them. This CDR3 has 11 residues. CDR1 DFQATT and CDR2 SNEGSKA come from the germline V gene (reference sequence). In nucleotides, the CDR3 is TGCAGTGCTAGAGACCAAAACACCATATATTTT. This sequence encodes CSARDQNTIYF.

This rearrangement joins TRBV29-1 to TRBJ2-1; TRBD2 matches 11 bases. Germline V gene data show CDR1 as SQVTM and CDR2 as ANQGSEA. The CDR3 runs 14 residues. With 4 bases clipped from V and 4 bases from J, the junction kept 3 bases outside the gene matches. In DNA form, the CDR3 reads TGCAGCGTTGGCCCTAGCGGGGGGTACAATGAGCAGTTCTTC. It translates to CSVGPSGGYNEQFF.

The rearrangement joins TRBV11-2 to TRBJ2-5; 9 bases are a match to TRBD1. The CDR3 covers 19 residues. The germline CDR1 and CDR2 sequences are SGHAT and FQNNGV. The V segment lost 0 bases and the J segment 4 bases; nucleotides outside the gene matches: 15. CDR3 in amino acids: CASSLDGQDRGVGGETQYF. The CDR3 DNA sequence: TGTGCCAGCAGCTTAGATGGTCAGGACAGGGGCGTAGGGGGAGAGACCCAGTACTTC. The whole variable domain, filled in from reference TRBV11-2 and TRBJ2-5, reads EAGVAQSPRYKIIEKRQSVAFWCNPISGHATLYWYQQILGQGPKLLIQFQNNGVVDDSQLPKDRFSAERLKGVDSTLKIQPAKLEDSAVYLCASSLDGQDRGVGGETQYFGPGTRLLVL.

The chain carries TRBV6-1 and TRBJ1-4; 7 positions agree with TRBD1. The CDR3 has 17 residues. With 3 bases clipped from V and 6 bases from J, the junction kept 13 bases outside the gene matches. Germline loops: CDR1 MNHNS, CDR2 SASEGT. In DNA, the CDR3 is TGTGCCAGCAGTGATAACCTACCGGGACAGCGGGATGAAAAACTGTTTTTT. Its translation: CASSDNLPGQRDEKLFF.